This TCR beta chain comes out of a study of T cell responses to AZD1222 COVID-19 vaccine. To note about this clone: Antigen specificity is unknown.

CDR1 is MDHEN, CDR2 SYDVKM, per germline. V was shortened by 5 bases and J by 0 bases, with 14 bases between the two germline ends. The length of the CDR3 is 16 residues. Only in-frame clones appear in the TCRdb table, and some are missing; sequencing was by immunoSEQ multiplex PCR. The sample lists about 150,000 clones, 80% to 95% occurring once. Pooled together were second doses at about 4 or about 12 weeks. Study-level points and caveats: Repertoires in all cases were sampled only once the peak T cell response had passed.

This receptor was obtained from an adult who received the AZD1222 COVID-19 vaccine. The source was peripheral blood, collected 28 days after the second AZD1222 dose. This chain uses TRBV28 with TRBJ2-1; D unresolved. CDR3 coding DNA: TGTGCCAGCAGTACCTTGGGTGGGTTCTCCTACAATGAGCAGTTCTTC. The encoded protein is CASSTLGGFSYNEQFF.